This TCR beta chain is drawn from a study of blood T cell repertoires in COVID-19 (TCRdb year 2020). Regarding the study in general: Samples from collaborators originated in the United States, Italy and Spain and spanned both the acute and convalescent phases of COVID-19. The material from the prospective study consisted of cDNA or gDNA derived from T cells, B-cell-depleted T cells, or PBMCs. The dataset comprised deeply sampled blood TCRbeta repertoires from subjects exposed to, actively infected with, or recovered from COVID-19. The repertoires were made available in a free public database intended to serve as a resource for research on the immune response to SARS-CoV-2. Samples were obtained from the ongoing ImmuneRACE study (first 160 participants) and from 950 to 1,500 subjects provided by 6 global collaborators. The sample metadata nearly always contained a de-identified subject ID, COVID-19 status, age in years and sex. HLA class I and class II types, where available, came from metadata supplied by the sample provider rather than from assay-based typing.

Enrolling through a virtual design, the prospective study's participants ranged in age from roughly 18 to 90 years and lived across around 25 United States geographic areas. In the prospective study, participants were assigned to cohorts based on the clinical history participants reported in a screening survey and a study questionnaire. Mobile phlebotomists in the prospective study collected whole blood, serum and a nasopharyngeal or oropharyngeal swab from every participant. Participants in the prospective study had the option to provide additional blood draws and questionnaires over a 2-month period. Before DNA extraction, prospective study blood samples were shipped either frozen or at room temperature. Relative to germline, V is missing 4 bases and J is missing 7 bases, with 5 bases of the junction outside any gene match. The germline V gene supplies CDR1 MNHEY and CDR2 SVGEGT. Counted from cysteine to phenylalanine, this CDR3 has 15 amino acids. The kept DNA is CDR3 alone, 45 bases in frame from the first base.

TCRbeta CDR3 regions were amplified from genomic DNA using the immunoSEQ Assay, a bias-controlled multiplex PCR. On the authors' methods: The number of nucleated cells in each sample was estimated from the amplification of reference gene primers within the assay. To quantify the absolute abundance of each unique TCRbeta CDR3 rearrangement, sequence reads were collapsed and filtered. Productive Simpson clonality was computed per sample as the square root of Simpson's diversity index over productive rearrangements. What TCRdb holds here is the immuneACCESS table cut down to in-frame rearrangements. Part of the clones is not present; checked against another copy, under half of the missing clones reflect an unresolved V gene, and the others are unexplained. For V, J and clone size, that table is used; D and trimming come from the DNA. The sample table contains under 300,000 clones; only one count was recorded for approximately 86% of them. The biggest ten clones account for roughly 6% of the sample.

Concerning this clone itself: Its recognized antigen is unknown. No clone much larger than this one lies a single base away; base qualities are absent.

Summary of the overall study and its limitations: The amount of clinical and demographic metadata varied by source and participant and was provided uncurated.

Sequencing was performed on PBMCs or T cells enriched from blood (not recorded which). The clonotype was recovered from a woman in her thirties with acute COVID-19. The rearranged segments are TRBV6-2 or TRBV6-3 and TRBJ2-2; TRBD2 matches 11 bases in the middle. The CDR3 region reads CASSSGLAGHGELFF. The sequenced DNA: TGTGCCAGCAGTTCCGGACTAGCGGGTCACGGGGAGCTGTTTTTT.